These T cell receptor beta chains were read from a single sample in a study of T cells in localized non-small cell lung cancer. TCRdb keeps only in-frame clones here, not all; method: immunoSEQ multiplex PCR. The table records tens of thousands of clones, 80% of them present only once. Sequences were derived from PBMCs, sampled before any cancer treatment. All receptors come from a woman aged 35 to 75 with stage II lung adenocarcinoma. The CDR3 runs from the conserved cysteine through the conserved F or W. The order of the fields is clone size, J gene, D gene, V gene, CDR3 length, CDR3 DNA, CDR3 protein. A D gene is named only where the DNA matches it firmly. Some rows mark clone size as missing; the rest say once, few, many or name a class of expanded clone.

clone size: NA; J gene: TRBJ1-2; D gene: NA; V gene: TRBV7-2; CDR3 length: 14; CDR3 DNA: TGTGCCAGCAGCGCTGGGGCGCCTAACTATGGCTACACCTTC; CDR3 protein: CASSAGAPNYGYTF
clone size: NA; J gene: TRBJ1-4; D gene: NA; V gene: TRBV7-9; CDR3 length: 13; CDR3 DNA: TGTGCCAGCAGCTTAGCAGGAGATGAAAAACTGTTTTTT; CDR3 protein: CASSLAGDEKLFF
clone size: medium-sized; J gene: TRBJ1-3; D gene: NA; V gene: TRBV7-2; CDR3 length: 15; CDR3 DNA: TGTGCCAGCAGCTCCCCTGGGCCGGGTGGAAACACCATATATTTT; CDR3 protein: CASSSPGPGGNTIYF
clone size: few; J gene: TRBJ1-3; D gene: TRBD1; V gene: TRBV7-2; CDR3 length: 16; CDR3 DNA: TGTGCCAGCAGCTTAGATAGGACAGGGACTGGAAACACCATATATTTT; CDR3 protein: CASSLDRTGTGNTIYF
clone size: NA; J gene: TRBJ1-2; D gene: NA; V gene: TRBV18; CDR3 length: 13; CDR3 DNA: TGTGCCAGCTCACCACCTTCCGGGTATGGCTACACCTTC; CDR3 protein: CASSPPSGYGYTF
clone size: few; J gene: TRBJ2-7; D gene: NA; V gene: TRBV7-9; CDR3 length: 16; CDR3 DNA: TGTGCCAGCAGCAACAAACCCGGGACCCCCGGGTACGAGCAGTACTTC; CDR3 protein: CASSNKPGTPGYEQYF
clone size: NA; J gene: TRBJ2-3; D gene: NA; V gene: TRBV18; CDR3 length: 17; CDR3 DNA: TGTGCCAGCTCACCACCGGGAGGAAACCTGGTCGTAGATACGCAGTATTTT; CDR3 protein: CASSPPGGNLVVDTQYF
clone size: NA; J gene: TRBJ2-5; D gene: TRBD1; V gene: TRBV7-9; CDR3 length: 18; CDR3 DNA: TGTGCCAGCAGTCGCCCAACCGGACAGGGTTACGGTGGAGAGACCCAGTACTTC; CDR3 protein: CASSRPTGQGYGGETQYF
clone size: few; J gene: TRBJ1-2; D gene: NA; V gene: TRBV11-1; CDR3 length: 15; CDR3 DNA: TGTGCCAGCAGCTCCCTCAACTCATGGGCGAGGGGCTACACCTTC; CDR3 protein: CASSSLNSWARGYTF
clone size: NA; J gene: TRBJ1-1; D gene: NA; V gene: TRBV4-3; CDR3 length: 16; CDR3 DNA: TGCGCCAGCAGCCCCTCCGGGGGGCAGGTGGACACTGAAGCTTTCTTT; CDR3 protein: CASSPSGGQVDTEAFF
clone size: NA; J gene: TRBJ2-7; D gene: NA; V gene: TRBV6-5; CDR3 length: 14; CDR3 DNA: TGTGCCAGCAGTTCCCAGGCCTTCTCCTACGAGCAGTACTTC; CDR3 protein: CASSSQAFSYEQYF
clone size: once; J gene: TRBJ2-1; D gene: NA; V gene: TRBV5-1; CDR3 length: 13; CDR3 DNA: TGCGCCAGCAGCTCCACAGGATACAATGAGCAGTTCTTC; CDR3 protein: CASSSTGYNEQFF
clone size: NA; J gene: TRBJ1-2; D gene: NA; V gene: TRBV19; CDR3 length: 13; CDR3 DNA: TGTGCCAGTAGTACACAGGGAAGGGATGGCTACACCTTC; CDR3 protein: CASSTQGRDGYTF
clone size: few; J gene: TRBJ2-1; D gene: NA; V gene: TRBV6-5; CDR3 length: 16; CDR3 DNA: TGTGCCAGCAGTTACATGGGGGGAACCGTTTACAATGAGCAGTTCTTC; CDR3 protein: CASSYMGGTVYNEQFF
clone size: NA; J gene: TRBJ1-4; D gene: NA; V gene: TRBV18; CDR3 length: 15; CDR3 DNA: TGTGCCAGCTCACGGGACGGGGCAATTAATGAAAAACTGTTTTTT; CDR3 protein: CASSRDGAINEKLFF
clone size: few; J gene: TRBJ1-1; D gene: NA; V gene: TRBV7-9; CDR3 length: 13; CDR3 DNA: TGTGCCAGCAGCTTAGGGGGACACCTCGAAGCTTTCTTT; CDR3 protein: CASSLGGHLEAFF
clone size: few; J gene: TRBJ2-7; D gene: NA; V gene: TRBV7-6; CDR3 length: 13; CDR3 DNA: TGTGCCAGCAGCTTAGCGATCGTGGGCGAGCAGTACTTC; CDR3 protein: CASSLAIVGEQYF
clone size: NA; J gene: TRBJ2-7; D gene: TRBD1; V gene: TRBV7-8; CDR3 length: 15; CDR3 DNA: TGTGCCAGCAGCTTAGGTCTTGACAGGGGCTACGAGCAGTACTTC; CDR3 protein: CASSLGLDRGYEQYF
clone size: NA; J gene: TRBJ2-1; D gene: NA; V gene: TRBV6-5; CDR3 length: 12; CDR3 DNA: TGTGCCAGCAGTTACTCTCGCAATGAGCAGTTCTTC; CDR3 protein: CASSYSRNEQFF
clone size: NA; J gene: TRBJ1-3; D gene: NA; V gene: TRBV5-6; CDR3 length: 14; CDR3 DNA: TGTGCCAGCAGCTTCGGGAAATCTGGAAACACCATATATTTT; CDR3 protein: CASSFGKSGNTIYF
clone size: NA; J gene: TRBJ2-3; D gene: NA; V gene: TRBV29-1; CDR3 length: 15; CDR3 DNA: TGCAGCGTCCCGACAGGTTCCTTTAGCACAGATACGCAGTATTTT; CDR3 protein: CSVPTGSFSTDTQYF
clone size: NA; J gene: TRBJ2-7; D gene: NA; V gene: TRBV14; CDR3 length: 15; CDR3 DNA: TGTGCCAGCAGCCAGGGCCTCGGAACACTCTACGAGCAGTACTTC; CDR3 protein: CASSQGLGTLYEQYF
clone size: NA; J gene: TRBJ2-4; D gene: NA; V gene: TRBV2; CDR3 length: 11; CDR3 DNA: TGTGCCAGCGGCGCCAAAAACATTCAGTACTTC; CDR3 protein: CASGAKNIQYF
clone size: NA; J gene: TRBJ2-6; D gene: NA; V gene: TRBV7-2; CDR3 length: 15; CDR3 DNA: TGTGCCAGCAGCCTCAGGGCAGCCGGAGCCAACGTCCTGACTTTC; CDR3 protein: CASSLRAAGANVLTF
clone size: NA; J gene: TRBJ2-3; D gene: TRBD2; V gene: TRBV5-1; CDR3 length: 15; CDR3 DNA: TGCGCCAGCAGCTTAGCGGGGGGCCACACAGATACGCAGTATTTT; CDR3 protein: CASSLAGGHTDTQYF
clone size: NA; J gene: TRBJ2-3; D gene: TRBD2; V gene: TRBV9; CDR3 length: 15; CDR3 DNA: TGTGCCAGCAGCGTAGCGGCGGGGGAAAGGTATACGCAGTATTTT; CDR3 protein: CASSVAAGERYTQYF
clone size: NA; J gene: TRBJ1-6; D gene: TRBD1; V gene: TRBV7-9; CDR3 length: 16; CDR3 DNA: TGTGCCAGCAGCCTGGGACAGGGATTCTATAATTCACCCCTCCACTTT; CDR3 protein: CASSLGQGFYNSPLHF
clone size: once; J gene: TRBJ2-7; D gene: NA; V gene: TRBV6-6; CDR3 length: 15; CDR3 DNA: TGTGCCAGCAGTTACTTCCAGGACTGGAGGGACGAGCAGTACTTC; CDR3 protein: CASSYFQDWRDEQYF
clone size: NA; J gene: TRBJ1-6; D gene: NA; V gene: TRBV7-2; CDR3 length: 15; CDR3 DNA: TGTGCCAGCAGCTTGGACGTCTCCTATAATTCACCCCTCCACTTT; CDR3 protein: CASSLDVSYNSPLHF
clone size: NA; J gene: TRBJ1-2; D gene: NA; V gene: TRBV29-1; CDR3 length: 12; CDR3 DNA: TGCAGCGTGAGACGGGGAAACTATGGCTACACCTTC; CDR3 protein: CSVRRGNYGYTF
clone size: NA; J gene: TRBJ1-1; D gene: NA; V gene: TRBV5-5; CDR3 length: 15; CDR3 DNA: TGTGCCAGCAGCTTGGAAGCGGGAGGGAGCACTGAAGCTTTCTTT; CDR3 protein: CASSLEAGGSTEAFF
clone size: once; J gene: TRBJ2-6; D gene: TRBD1; V gene: TRBV19; CDR3 length: 18; CDR3 DNA: TGTGCCAGTAGTCCCGGGACAGGAATTCTCTCTGGGGCCAACGTCCTGACTTTC; CDR3 protein: CASSPGTGILSGANVLTF
clone size: once; J gene: TRBJ1-1; D gene: NA; V gene: TRBV18; CDR3 length: 14; CDR3 DNA: TGTGCCAGCTCACCCTGGCAGGGTGAGATTGAAGCTTTCTTT; CDR3 protein: CASSPWQGEIEAFF
clone size: once; J gene: TRBJ1-6; D gene: NA; V gene: TRBV19; CDR3 length: 15; CDR3 DNA: TGTGCCAGTAGTATTTTTCAGGGGTCAAATTCACCCCTCCACTTT; CDR3 protein: CASSIFQGSNSPLHF
clone size: NA; J gene: TRBJ1-5; D gene: NA; V gene: TRBV28; CDR3 length: 13; CDR3 DNA: TGTGCCAGCAGTTTCCTTGGGGTTCAGCCCCAGCATTTT; CDR3 protein: CASSFLGVQPQHF
clone size: NA; J gene: TRBJ1-4; D gene: TRBD1; V gene: TRBV6-1; CDR3 length: 14; CDR3 DNA: TGTGCCAGCAGTATTCGACAGGGTGGCGAAAAACTGTTTTTT; CDR3 protein: CASSIRQGGEKLFF
clone size: few; J gene: TRBJ2-3; D gene: TRBD2; V gene: TRBV29-1; CDR3 length: 13; CDR3 DNA: TGCAGCGTTCGGGGGGGAGTCTCAGATACGCAGTATTTT; CDR3 protein: CSVRGGVSDTQYF
clone size: NA; J gene: TRBJ1-1; D gene: NA; V gene: TRBV19; CDR3 length: 13; CDR3 DNA: TGTGCCAGTAAGTGGGGCTCGGCCCCCGAAGCTTTCTTT; CDR3 protein: CASKWGSAPEAFF